A selection of T cell receptor beta chains follows, all from one sample in a study of CD4 T cells in relation to SARS-CoV-2 and coronaviruses. Which antigens these TCRs recognize remains unknown. Assay: immunoSEQ multiplex PCR; the TCRdb copy retains only in-frame clones and omits some. The profile shows 38,000 or so clones, roughly 82% of them singletons. The sequenced sample was memory CD4+ T cells from PBMCs, cultured in vitro. The origin of the receptors is an adult with COVID-19. Both conserved end residues are trimmed from each CDR3. The D gene is left open where the match is weak.

j_call: TRBJ2-3
d_call: -
v_call: TRBV7-3
cdr3_aa: ASSLSWTSDTQY

j_call: TRBJ2-3
d_call: -
v_call: TRBV4-3
cdr3_aa: ASSQAGTDSTDTQY

j_call: TRBJ1-4
d_call: -
v_call: TRBV30
cdr3_aa: AWTNFNEKLF

j_call: TRBJ2-2
d_call: -
v_call: TRBV27
cdr3_aa: ASSLSVGRGNTGELF

j_call: TRBJ1-6
d_call: TRBD1
v_call: TRBV27
cdr3_aa: ASSLYRGKDSPLH

j_call: TRBJ2-7
d_call: -
v_call: TRBV28
cdr3_aa: ASFAGTQDEQY

j_call: TRBJ2-3
d_call: -
v_call: TRBV5-4
cdr3_aa: ASSSPEGTLFADTQY

j_call: TRBJ2-5
d_call: TRBD2
v_call: TRBV4-2
cdr3_aa: ASSSSILAGGWETQY

j_call: TRBJ2-4
d_call: -
v_call: TRBV27
cdr3_aa: ASSLLPPGIQY

j_call: TRBJ2-3
d_call: -
v_call: TRBV11-2
cdr3_aa: ASSSTRGRGTQY

j_call: TRBJ1-6
d_call: TRBD1
v_call: TRBV19
cdr3_aa: ASSIAGDSSPLH

j_call: TRBJ2-3
d_call: -
v_call: TRBV9
cdr3_aa: ASSFSADTQY

j_call: TRBJ2-5
d_call: TRBD1
v_call: TRBV3-1/TRBV3-2
cdr3_aa: ASSDRGSETQY

j_call: TRBJ2-5
d_call: -
v_call: TRBV5-1
cdr3_aa: ASSFDQETQY